One sample yielded the 16 T cell receptor beta chains listed below, sequenced in a study of cytomegalovirus exposure and HLA in healthy donors. Both 60 Vbeta primers and 13 Jbeta primers went into the PCR. The protocol was immunoSEQ multiplex PCR, while the TCRdb copy is restricted to in-frame clones and leaves out a portion. The table includes approximately 80,000 clones, roughly 63% detected once. The specimen was PBMCs. The origin of the receptors is a woman aged 40 to 50 in good health and CMV-seropositive.

This clone was counted once. V and J are TRBV9 and TRBJ1-5; D remains unclear. The CDR3 is 14 amino acids. V was trimmed by 3 bases and J by 4 bases, leaving 11 bases between them. Germline CDR1 is SGDLS and CDR2 is YYNGEE. CDR3 sequence: CASSASGKNQPQHF. Written as DNA, the CDR3 is TGTGCCAGCAGCGCGTCCGGGAAAAATCAGCCCCAGCATTTT.

The rearrangement links TRBV9 to TRBJ1-1; D may be TRBD1 (6 bases). V was pared by 3 bases and J by 4 bases, with 16 bases between. In germline, CDR1 is SGDLS, CDR2 YYNGEE. The CDR3 is made up of 15 amino acids. CDR3 in DNA: TGTGCCAGCAGCGCCCTACAGGGATTTGGCACTGAAGCTTTCTTT. Its translation: CASSALQGFGTEAFF.

In this sample, this clone turned up a few times. This rearrangement joins TRBV18 to TRBJ1-1, with 8 bases lining up with TRBD1. Per the germline V gene, CDR1 is KGHSH and CDR2 is LQKENI. V lost 4 bases to trimming and J lost 6 bases; unmatched junction nucleotides: 1. The CDR3 sequence is 12 residues long. The CDR3 DNA reads as TGTGCCAGCTCACGGACAGGGCCTGAAGCTTTCTTT. Its translation is CASSRTGPEAFF.

The rearrangement uses TRBV5-4 and TRBJ2-2; no clear D. This CDR3 has 15 amino acids. Germline values: CDR1 SGHNT, CDR2 YYREEE (reference sequence). The germline V and J ends were trimmed by 4 bases and 0 bases, with 10 bases remaining between them. CDR3 residues: CASSPTVANTGELFF. The CDR3 coding sequence is TGTGCCAGCAGCCCTACCGTAGCGAACACCGGGGAGCTGTTTTTT.

Only one count was recorded for this clone. The rearrangement uses TRBV10-2 and TRBJ2-2, with 13 bases that match TRBD2. J lost 7 bases, V lost 6 bases, and 2 bases had no gene match. The CDR3 sequence is 14 residues long. Germline CDR1 reads WSHSY; CDR2 reads SAAADI. As DNA, the CDR3 is TGCGCCAGCAGACTAGCGGGAGGGGGCGGGGAGCTGTTTTTT. Its protein product is CASRLAGGGGELFF.

The V call is TRBV2, the J call TRBJ1-1; TRBD1 aligns across 7 bases. The CDR3 length is 13 residues. With 8 bases clipped from V and 4 bases from J, the junction kept 7 bases outside the gene matches. Germline CDR1 SNHLY, CDR2 FYNNEI. CDR3 sequence reads: CASRDRVGTEAFF. CDR3 sequence (DNA): TGTGCCAGCCGCGACAGGGTGGGCACTGAAGCTTTCTTT.

In this sample, this clone turned up once. This chain joins TRBV6-5 and TRBJ2-7; no reliable D call. The germline V gene encodes CDR1 MNHEY and CDR2 SVGAGI. Trimming pared 3 bases from V and 0 bases from J, leaving 6 bases between. This CDR3 contains 13 residues. This CDR3 is CASSYRSSYEQYF. CDR3 sequence (DNA): TGTGCCAGCAGTTATCGGAGCTCCTACGAGCAGTACTTC.

V usage is TRBV5-3 and J usage is TRBJ2-7; 11 bases are a match to TRBD2. TRBV5-3 is noted as an ORF with a role that remains uncertain. The CDR3 is 13 amino acids. V shed 0 bases, J shed 10 bases, and the junction held 3 bases outside the gene matches. The CDR3 DNA reads TGTGCCAGAAGCTTGGGACTAGCGGGACGACAGTACTTC. Its translation is CARSLGLAGRQYF.

V is TRBV20-1 and J is TRBJ1-1; TRBD1 might be the D (6 bases). Germline V gene sequence: CDR1 DFQATT, CDR2 SNEGSKA (reference sequence). The CDR3 extends over 11 amino acids. The V gene lost 3 bases and the J gene lost 11 bases, with 13 bases spanning the gap. The CDR3 DNA follows: TGCAGTGCTAGCAACAGGGATCTTGCTTTCTTT. Its protein product is CSASNRDLAFF.

Here the CDR3 reads CASSITGAGNTIYF. The CDR3 bases are TGTGCCAGCAGCATAACGGGAGCGGGAAACACCATATATTTT. The J gene is TRBJ1-3, the V gene TRBV7-9; D uncertain. Germline CDR1 and CDR2: SEHNR and FQNEAQ (reference sequence). V lost 5 bases and J 4 bases, leaving 12 bases between the germline ends. The CDR3 loop spans 14 amino acids.

This rearrangement joins TRBV27 to TRBJ1-2; tentative D call: TRBD1 (5 bases). The CDR3 contains 15 residues. In germline, CDR1 is MNHEY, CDR2 SMNVEV (reference sequence). V lost 7 bases to trimming and J lost 3 bases, with 18 bases between them. The CDR3 nucleotides are TGTGCCAGCAAGCCTATCGACAGTCGGGACTATGGCTACACCTTC. Translating gives CASKPIDSRDYGYTF.

The chain uses TRBV6-6 and TRBJ2-1, with 13 bases fitting TRBD2. Per germline, CDR1 MNHNY and CDR2 SVGAGI (reference sequence). Losses at the gene ends were 4 bases for V and 5 bases for J; bases not matched to a gene: 5. CDR3 length equals 16 residues. The CDR3 spells CASSSRLAGGDNEQFF. The CDR3 nucleotides read TGTGCCAGCAGTTCAAGACTAGCGGGAGGAGACAATGAGCAGTTCTTC.

The chain carries TRBV4-3 and TRBJ1-2; D may be TRBD1 (6 bases). V gave up 0 bases and J gave up 0 bases, with 17 bases separating them. CDR3 length equals 18 residues. Germline V gene sequence: CDR1 LGHNA, CDR2 YSLEER. The CDR3 coding sequence is TGCGCCAGCAGCCAAGATCCCTGGACAGCGCTACCTAACTATGGCTACACCTTC. This sequence encodes CASSQDPWTALPNYGYTF.

V gene TRBV6-5 combines with J gene TRBJ2-2; unclear D gene. V was clipped by 2 bases and J by 4 bases, with 8 bases between them. The CDR3 loop spans 14 amino acids. Germline CDR1 MNHEY, CDR2 SVGAGI. Written as DNA, the CDR3 is TGTGCCAGCAGTTACCCTAGTAGCACCGGGGAGCTGTTTTTT. Translating gives CASSYPSSTGELFF.

The chain employs TRBV4-3 and TRBJ1-2, with D unclear. V gave up 2 bases and J gave up 6 bases, with 16 bases separating them. The germline V gene encodes CDR1 LGHNA and CDR2 YSLEER. This CDR3 has 15 amino acids. CDR3 sequence reads: CASSQNRLGRNGYTF. The DNA of the CDR3 is TGCGCCAGCAGCCAAAATCGGCTAGGAAGGAATGGCTACACCTTC.

The chain joins TRBV5-1 to TRBJ2-7; 7 bases fit TRBD1. Germline CDR1 is SGHRS and CDR2 is YFSETQ. The CDR3 contains 16 residues. The junction had 12 bases not matched to a gene; V was cut back by 4 bases and J by 2 bases. The CDR3 sequence is CASSMASGTVPYEQYF. The CDR3 nucleotides are TGCGCCAGCAGCATGGCGTCCGGGACAGTGCCCTACGAGCAGTACTTC.